Listed below are T cell receptor beta chains from one sample, sequenced in a study of early T cells in non-severe SARS-CoV-2 infection. TCRdb independently ran MiXCR on the 5' RACE reads; one entry per CDR3 protein. The table shows tens of thousands of distinct CDR3 sequences, with about 11% occurring only once. This material consisted of whole blood, taken at baseline. These receptors were collected from an adult who was a healthcare worker with PCR-confirmed SARS-CoV-2 infection or an uninfected control (not recorded which). Both conserved end residues are part of each CDR3. A D gene is named only where the DNA matches it firmly. A clone size is listed for some rows: how often the clone was seen (once, few, many), or a class if it is expanded.

V	size	D	J	DNA	CDR3
TRBV3-1	NA	NA	TRBJ2-5	TGTGCCAGCAGCCTCTGGGGACAAGGACAAGAGACCCAGTACTTC	CASSLWGQGQETQYF
TRBV3-1	few	NA	TRBJ1-5	TGTGCCAGCAGCCAAGGCGCCGGCAATCAGCCCCAGCATTTT	CASSQGAGNQPQHF
TRBV7-8	many	NA	TRBJ1-5	TGTGCCAGCAGCCAGAGGGGCGGTCAGCCCCAGCATTTT	CASSQRGGQPQHF
TRBV7-2	NA	TRBD2	TRBJ2-3	TGTGCCAGCAGCGAACGACTAGCGGTGAGCACAGATACGCAGTATTTT	CASSERLAVSTDTQYF
TRBV11-2	few	NA	TRBJ2-1	TGTGCCAGCAGCTTTTCGGGACTGGTGACAAGCTCCTACAATGAGCAGTTCTTC	CASSFSGLVTSSYNEQFF
TRBV9	few	NA	TRBJ2-3	TGTGCCAGCAGCGTAGGGGTGGCGCGAAGAGATACGCAGTATTTT	CASSVGVARRDTQYF
TRBV18	NA	TRBD2	TRBJ2-7	TGTGCCAGCTCACCACCAAGACTAGCAGATTATAGCTCCTACGAGCAGTACTTC	CASSPPRLADYSSYEQYF
TRBV6-1	NA	NA	TRBJ1-1	TGTGCCAGCACCCCTCAGGGTATAGGGACTGAAGCTTTCTTT	CASTPQGIGTEAFF
TRBV5-6	few	NA	TRBJ2-7	TGTGCCAGCAGCTTGGCGGGGCAGGTGAGGGGCGAGCAGTACTTC	CASSLAGQVRGEQYF
TRBV15	NA	TRBD1	TRBJ1-4	TGTGCCACCAGCGTCGACAGGGCCCCGCTCCCTAATGAAAAACTGTTTTTT	CATSVDRAPLPNEKLFF
TRBV29-1	NA	NA	TRBJ2-2	TGCAGCGTAAGGAAGAACACCGGGGAGCTGTTTTTT	CSVRKNTGELFF
TRBV10-3	NA	NA	TRBJ2-3	TGTGCCATCAGAAGACAGGTTGGCACAGATACGCAGTATTTT	CAIRRQVGTDTQYF
TRBV29-1	NA	NA	TRBJ1-1	TGCAGCGTTGTACTTACGACAGGTCGAACTGAAGCTTTCTTT	CSVVLTTGRTEAFF
TRBV12-3/TRBV12-4	few	TRBD2	TRBJ2-7	TGTGCCAGCAGTTTGAAGGGAGCGGGGGAAGACGAGCAGTACTTC	CASSLKGAGEDEQYF
TRBV18	few	NA	TRBJ2-7	TGTGCCAGCTCCCCCCTTCGAGGGTACGAGCAGTACTTC	CASSPLRGYEQYF
TRBV12-3/TRBV12-4	many	TRBD1	TRBJ1-1	TGTGCCAGCAGGAAGCTACAGGGGGCTGAAGCTTTCTTT	CASRKLQGAEAFF
TRBV6-2/TRBV6-3	medium-sized	NA	TRBJ2-2	TGTGCCAGCAGAACAGAGTACGGGGAGCTGTTTTTT	CASRTEYGELFF
TRBV30	NA	NA	TRBJ2-7	TGTGCCTGGACTAGAGGGGTCCACGAGCAGTACTTC	CAWTRGVHEQYF
TRBV30	NA	NA	TRBJ2-7	TGTGCCTGGAGTCTCGGTCTGGGCGAGCAGTACTTC	CAWSLGLGEQYF
TRBV10-3	few	NA	TRBJ2-3	TGTGCCATCAGTGACAGGGTCGGGACAGATACGCAGTATTTT	CAISDRVGTDTQYF
TRBV2	NA	NA	TRBJ1-5	TGTGCCAGCAGTGACGCGGCCCAGCCCCAGCATTTT	CASSDAAQPQHF
TRBV2	many	NA	TRBJ1-2	TGTGCCAGCAGTGTAGGAGGGGAAAACTATGGCTACACCTTC	CASSVGGENYGYTF
TRBV4-3	few	NA	TRBJ1-2	TGCGCCAGCAGCCAAGAAGGGAAGGGGCAAGCTAACTATGGCTACACCTTC	CASSQEGKGQANYGYTF
TRBV27	NA	TRBD2	TRBJ2-2	TGTGCCAGCAGTTTGGCGGGGGGGCACACCGGGGAGCTGTTTTTT	CASSLAGGHTGELFF
TRBV12-3/TRBV12-4	many	TRBD2	TRBJ2-3	TGTGCCAGCTCGACTAGCGGCACAGATACGCAGTATTTT	CASSTSGTDTQYF
TRBV7-6	many	NA	TRBJ1-1	TGTGCCAGCAGCTACAGAAGCCTCACTGAAGCTTTCTTT	CASSYRSLTEAFF
TRBV7-9	many	NA	TRBJ2-6	TGTGCCAGCAGCCCCCGGACCCGTCTTCGCCCTGGGGCCAACGTCCTGACTTTC	CASSPRTRLRPGANVLTF
TRBV19	NA	NA	TRBJ1-5	TGTGCCAGCAGTAGGGAACGGACACCTAATCAGCCCCAGCATTTT	CASSRERTPNQPQHF
TRBV10-3	NA	TRBD1	TRBJ1-2	TGTGCCATCACCAAGGGGGCGTTGGATGGCTACACCTTC	CAITKGALDGYTF
TRBV3-1	few	TRBD2	TRBJ2-5	TGTGCCAGCAGCCCCGAGGGATGGGGGACTAGCGGGGAGACCCAGTACTTC	CASSPEGWGTSGETQYF
TRBV29-1	NA	TRBD2	TRBJ2-7	TGCAGCGTTGCCCGGGGGGGCTCCTACGAGCAGTACTTC	CSVARGGSYEQYF
TRBV6-2/TRBV6-3	NA	NA	TRBJ1-4	TGTGCCAGCACCCAGGCTGGTGAAAAACTGTTTTTT	CASTQAGEKLFF
TRBV5-1	few	TRBD2	TRBJ2-5	TGCGCCAGCAGCTTTAGCGGGGCCGATGGAGAGACCCAGTACTTC	CASSFSGADGETQYF
TRBV6-2/TRBV6-3	NA	NA	TRBJ2-3	TGTGCCAGCAGTTACTCTAGCATCAGAGATACGCAGTATTTT	CASSYSSIRDTQYF
TRBV19	many	TRBD1	TRBJ2-2	TGTGCCAGTAGTATCTGGACAGGGGGCCCCGGGGAGCTGTTTTTT	CASSIWTGGPGELFF
TRBV20-1	few	NA	TRBJ1-4	TGCAGTGCCAATGGGGGCACAACTAATGAAAAACTGTTTTTT	CSANGGTTNEKLFF
TRBV6-6	NA	NA	TRBJ1-1	TGTGCCAGCAGTCAGGGGCCCCTGGAAGCTTTCTTT	CASSQGPLEAFF
TRBV20-1	many	TRBD2	TRBJ2-5	TGCAGTGCAGTGACCGGGACTAGTCTGGAGACCCAGTACTTC	CSAVTGTSLETQYF
TRBV2	few	TRBD1	TRBJ1-1	TGTGCCAGGACTACGGGACAGCTCGAAGCTTTCTTT	CARTTGQLEAFF
TRBV7-9	many	NA	TRBJ2-1	TGTGCCAGCAGCTTAGAGCAGTACAATGAGCAGTTCTTC	CASSLEQYNEQFF
TRBV20-1	NA	NA	TRBJ2-1	TGCAGTGCTAGAGATTTAGCGGTCGCGGGGGCGTACAATGAGCAGTTCTTC	CSARDLAVAGAYNEQFF
TRBV7-6	NA	NA	TRBJ2-7	TGTGCCAGCAGCTTAGCAGTGGACACTACCTACGAGCAGTACTTC	CASSLAVDTTYEQYF
TRBV4-3	few	TRBD1	TRBJ1-6	TGCGCCAGCAGCCAAGATTACCCGGGACAGGGGAGCCTCCACTTT	CASSQDYPGQGSLHF
TRBV6-2/TRBV6-3	few	NA	TRBJ2-1	TGTGCCAGCGGAAGCGGGCGAAAGTTCTTC	CASGSGRKFF
TRBV11-2	NA	NA	TRBJ2-7	TGTGCCAGCAGCTCTTCGGCCGGGGGGTACTTC	CASSSSAGGYF
TRBV2	few	NA	TRBJ1-4	TGTGCCAGCAGACCCCTTAGGACTAATGAAAAACTGTTTTTT	CASRPLRTNEKLFF
TRBV12-3/TRBV12-4	NA	NA	TRBJ2-7	TGTGCCAGCACCGGGGATGGGGAGCAGTACTTC	CASTGDGEQYF
TRBV5-4	NA	TRBD2	TRBJ2-5	TGTGCCAGCAGCCCCCCGGGACTAGCGGGGGGGAAGGAGACCCAGTACTTC	CASSPPGLAGGKETQYF
TRBV7-3	NA	NA	TRBJ1-1	TGTGCCAGCAGCTTAGAGGGAGGGATAGCTGAAGCTTTCTTT	CASSLEGGIAEAFF
TRBV29-1	NA	TRBD1	TRBJ1-1	TGCAGCGTTGGTGGAGACAGGGGGATCGGAACTTTCTTT	CSVGGDRGIGTFF
TRBV6-6	many	TRBD1	TRBJ2-3	TGTGCCAGCAGTTACGCGGGACAGGGTACAGATACGCAGTATTTT	CASSYAGQGTDTQYF
TRBV11-1	NA	TRBD2	TRBJ2-3	TGTGCCAGCAGCTCCCCGGGACTAGCGGGGTCAGATACGCAGTATTTT	CASSSPGLAGSDTQYF
TRBV6-5	many	TRBD1	TRBJ2-7	TGTGCCAGCAGTCGGGACAGCGCCTACGAGCAGTACTTC	CASSRDSAYEQYF
TRBV27	NA	TRBD1	TRBJ1-2	TGTGCCAGCAGTTCCGACAGGGACGGCTACACCTTC	CASSSDRDGYTF
TRBV18	NA	NA	TRBJ2-5	TGTGCCAGCTCAGTAGCCGGGACCCTTCAACAAGAGACCCAGTACTTC	CASSVAGTLQQETQYF
TRBV7-6	NA	TRBD1	TRBJ1-2	TGTGCCAGCAGCCCCCGGGACAGGGCTTCTTGGGGCTACACCTTC	CASSPRDRASWGYTF
TRBV6-5	few	TRBD1	TRBJ2-3	TGTGCCAGCAGTAACATAGCTCCGGGACAGCGATCCACAGATACGCAGTATTTT	CASSNIAPGQRSTDTQYF
TRBV13	many	NA	TRBJ1-1	TGTGCCAGCAGCCCTGACGGCGCCGGATTCACTGAAGCTTTCTTT	CASSPDGAGFTEAFF
TRBV29-1	NA	NA	TRBJ1-2	TGCAGCGTTGAATGGAACAGGGTAGATGGCTACACCTTC	CSVEWNRVDGYTF